This entry is about one TCR beta chain. Its cognate antigen has yet to be identified. No base qualities exist here, and no much larger clone lies one base off it. The source of the sample is a study of Ad26.COV2.S vaccination and SARS-CoV-2 variants (dated by TCRdb to the early 2020s). Background on the whole study: TCRbeta repertoire sequencing served as the tool for gauging how specific and how broad the SARS-CoV-2-reactive T cell receptors were following Ad26.COV2.S vaccination. The TCR-sequenced set comprised around 30 samples: about 19 Ad26.COV2.S vaccine recipients, 5 placebo recipients and 8 SARS-CoV-2 convalescent individuals. The paper as a whole reports these results and caveats: Substantial breadth of spike-specific CD8+ and CD4+ T cell responses was reported after vaccination. It was noted by the authors that total T cell responses may have been underestimated by the TCR breadth and depth analyses. Spike-specific TCR breadth was higher in Ad26.COV2.S recipients than in placebo recipients (P = 0.0014). Vaccine and placebo recipients had similar non-spike TCR breadth, a finding consistent with the vaccine containing only spike.

In light of the paper, this sample's time point label describes: individuals recovered from natural SARS-CoV-2 infection. TCRbeta CDR3 regions were sequenced with the immunoSEQ Assay. After extraction, genomic DNA underwent amplification by bias-controlled multiplex PCR, followed by high-throughput sequencing. In the authors' own workflow: To quantify the absolute abundance of every unique TCRbeta CDR3 region, sequences were collapsed and filtered. T cell fraction was estimated by normalizing TCRbeta template counts to usable DNA, with usable DNA measured through amplification of reference genes found in all nucleated cells. Repertoire TCRs were annotated as SARS-CoV-2-specific by exact matching of V gene, CDR3 amino acid sequence and J gene to a known reactive TCR set. The reference SARS-CoV-2 TCR set was derived from MIRA and filtered for enrichment in COVID-19-positive ImmuneCODE repertoires, a step that removed public or cross-reactive TCRs. Using the MIRA antigens, annotated TCRs were further analysed by specific ORF or by position within an ORF. Breadth was defined as annotated unique rearrangements over total unique productive rearrangements; depth was the summed frequency of those rearrangements. Two-sided Wilcoxon rank-sum tests were used to compare TCR breadth between groups. In TCRdb, the immuneACCESS table is reduced to in-frame sequences with V and J assigned. These tables do not hold every clone; where another copy was compared, an unresolved V gene accounts for under half, and the others remain unexplained. V and J calls and clone size follow that table, whereas D and trimming were derived from the DNA. Present in this sample are 120,000 to 150,000 clones, roughly 85% of which were seen just once. 5% of the sample is taken by the ten largest.

The CDR3 sequence holds 16 residues, the cysteine and phenylalanine included. The kept DNA is CDR3 alone, 48 bases in frame from the first base. CDR1 SGHNT and CDR2 YYREEE were looked up in the germline V gene (reference sequence). Trimming leaves V shorter by 4 bases and J shorter by 0 bases, with the junction holding 0 bases beyond the gene matches. The TCR originated in a human donor who had recovered from COVID-19. The rearrangement combines TRBV5-4 with TRBJ1-6, with 11 central nucleotides matching TRBD1. Specimen: peripheral blood, collected after recovery from COVID-19. The CDR3 amino acid sequence is: CASSGTGGSYNSPLHF. The bases are TGTGCCAGCAGCGGGACAGGGGGCTCCTATAATTCACCCCTCCACTTT.